The 24 T cell receptor beta chains below come from one sample, sequenced in a study of human T cells and chemical hapten exposure. Each CDR3 protein is one row after TCRdb ran MiXCR on the RACE reads. The sample shows around 120,000 distinct CDR3 sequences, approximately 11% of them seen only once. Time point denoted: patch test 1, 2 weeks after DPC sensitization. The treatment: therapeutic diphenylcyclopropenone sensitization with weekly scalp DPC. The sequencing used whole blood, collected in connection with sensitization to the hapten diphenylcyclopropenone (DPC). The receptors were gathered from a middle-aged woman with alopecia areata. Some clones in this sample may be carry-over from other donors' samples.

This clonotype was found a few times. The chain has TRBV12-3 or TRBV12-4 and TRBJ1-4, with a possible D match to TRBD1 (6 bases). CDR3 size: 17 residues. The germline V and J ends were trimmed by 1 base and 4 bases, with 16 bases remaining between them. CDR3 sequence: CASSLGETRDNNEKLFF. In DNA, the CDR3 is TGTGCCAGCAGTTTAGGGGAGACCAGGGACAATAATGAAAAACTGTTTTTT.

The chain couples TRBV20-1 to TRBJ1-5, with 8 bases matching TRBD1. The V segment lost 3 bases and the J segment 1 base; nucleotides outside the gene matches: 8. The CDR3 covers 16 residues. Germline CDR1 and CDR2: DFQATT and SNEGSKA (reference sequence). CDR3 DNA sequence: TGCAGTGCTAGCCCGGCGACAGGGGTAAGCAATCAGCCCCAGCATTTT. This translates into CSASPATGVSNQPQHF.

V usage is TRBV14 and J usage is TRBJ2-3, with TRBD2 as a possible D gene (6 bases). CDR1 is SGHDN and CDR2 is FVKESK in the germline V gene. The germline V and J ends were trimmed by 4 bases and 2 bases, with 19 bases remaining between them. The CDR3 runs to 17 residues. The CDR3 spells CASSRKAGQRVTDTQYF. The DNA of the CDR3 is TGTGCCAGCAGCCGAAAGGCGGGCCAGCGGGTCACAGATACGCAGTATTTT.

V and J are TRBV5-1 and TRBJ2-7, with D tentatively TRBD1 (5 bases). Germline V gene sequence: CDR1 SGHRS, CDR2 YFSETQ. This CDR3 is 15 amino acids long. V was shortened by 0 bases and J by 3 bases, with 13 bases between the two germline ends. CDR3 sequence (DNA): TGCGCCAGCAGCTTGGACCTATCAGGGTTCTACGAGCAGTACTTC. Its protein product is CASSLDLSGFYEQYF.

At least ten counts were recorded for this clonotype. The chain couples TRBV29-1 to TRBJ2-1; D remains unclear. CDR1 is SQVTM, CDR2 ANQGSEA, per germline. The CDR3 has 11 residues. Trimming cost V 8 bases and J 6 bases, with 11 bases left between them. CDR3 in DNA: TGCAGCCCTCGGTTTAGCAATGAGCAGTTCTTC. It codes for CSPRFSNEQFF.

This clonotype was recorded many times. The chain is built from TRBV29-1 and TRBJ1-2, with D tentatively TRBD1 (5 bases). V lost 2 bases and J lost 4, with 11 bases in between. Germline CDR1 SQVTM, CDR2 ANQGSEA. CDR3 size: 13 residues. CDR3 in DNA: TGCAGCGTTGAACGGCAGGGCGGCTATGGCTACACCTTC. Its translation: CSVERQGGYGYTF.

The rearrangement uses TRBV4-2 and TRBJ2-3; D may be TRBD1 (6 bases). The CDR3 runs to 17 residues. CDR1 LGHNA and CDR2 YNFKEQ come from the germline V gene. Trimming stripped 1 base from V and 1 base from J, with 15 bases between. CDR3 nucleotide sequence: TGTGCCAGCAGCCAAGGGGACGCACAGGGAGGCACAGATACGCAGTATTTT. This sequence encodes CASSQGDAQGGTDTQYF.

There are many counts of this clonotype. This chain uses TRBV6-5 with TRBJ1-2; D not resolved. This CDR3 contains 15 residues. V lost 4 bases to trimming and J lost 2 bases, with 14 bases between them. Germline lookup yields CDR1 MNHEY and CDR2 SVGAGI. The DNA for the CDR3 is TGTGCCAGCAGTTCCGGACGGACGACAAACTATGGCTACACCTTC. Translating it yields CASSSGRTTNYGYTF.

On this clonotype itself: The junction does not match germline at one end; this may be a read error. The V and J genes are TRBV7-9 and TRBJ2-7; D may match TRBD1 or TRBD2 (6 bases each). Germline loops: CDR1 SEHNR, CDR2 FQNEAQ (reference sequence). This CDR3 is built from 13 residues. CDR3 DNA: TGTGCCAGCAGCTCCTTGTATCTGGGGGGCACATGGTTC. It yields the protein CASSSLYLGGTWF.

The chain is built from TRBV14 and TRBJ2-1, with D possibly being TRBD2 (6 bases). Germline V gene lookup returns CDR1 SGHDN and CDR2 FVKESK. Between the trimmed V and J ends, which lost 1 base and 3 bases, there was a span of 13 bases. This CDR3 has 16 amino acids. For the CDR3, the DNA is TGTGCCAGCAGCCAAGGGACTAACTTGCTCTACAATGAGCAGTTCTTC. This encodes CASSQGTNLLYNEQFF.

This clonotype was seen repeatedly, ten times or more. The rearrangement uses TRBV27 and TRBJ1-2, with D possibly matching TRBD1 (5 bases). The ends were cut back, 4 bases at V and 5 bases at J, with 14 bases in the middle. CDR3 length: 14 amino acids. The germline V gene has CDR1 MNHEY and CDR2 SMNVEV (reference sequence). The CDR3 coding sequence is TGTGCCAGCAGTTGGTCCCAGAAGGGGTATGGCTACACCTTC. Translation gives CASSWSQKGYGYTF.

This clonotype was detected ten times or more. This chain joins TRBV29-1 and TRBJ1-2, with D tentatively TRBD1 (5 bases). Trimming took off 8 bases at V and 4 bases at J, with 14 bases between the two ends. The germline V gene has CDR1 SQVTM and CDR2 ANQGSEA. The CDR3 spans 12 residues. CDR3 region: CSLGGDGYGYTF. The CDR3 region has the DNA TGCAGCCTGGGGGGAGACGGCTATGGCTACACCTTC.

There are many counts of this clonotype. The gene calls are TRBV20-1 and TRBJ2-3; the D gene could be TRBD1 or TRBD2 (6 bases each). CDR3 length: 13 residues. Germline CDR1 is DFQATT and CDR2 is SNEGSKA (reference sequence). The germline V and J ends were trimmed by 6 bases and 6 bases, with 16 bases remaining between them. The CDR3 is CSAEGGRRDTQYF. In DNA form, the CDR3 reads TGCAGTGCCGAAGGGGGGCGAAGGGATACGCAGTATTTT.

In this sample, this clonotype turned up many times. The CDR3 loop reads CASSPKRRVSYNEQFF. DNA for the CDR3: TGTGCCAGCAGCCCCAAGCGGAGGGTCTCCTACAATGAGCAGTTCTTC. The chain has TRBV7-9 and TRBJ2-1, with D possibly TRBD2 on 6 matching bases. Trimming stripped 5 bases from V and 0 bases from J, with 14 bases between. Germline assignment: CDR1 SEHNR and CDR2 FQNEAQ (reference sequence). The CDR3 spans 16 residues.

This clonotype came up a few times. The rearrangement links TRBV12-5 to TRBJ2-7; D is unresolved. Germline V CDR1 and CDR2: LGHNT, FRNRAP. The CDR3 extends over 18 amino acids. V was trimmed by 2 bases and J by 3 bases, leaving 23 bases between them. CDR3 nucleotide sequence: TGTGCTAGTGGTTTGCCTTGGTGGGCGCGTAGGTTGAACTACGAGCAGTACTTC. This sequence encodes CASGLPWWARRLNYEQYF.

The sample holds many counts of this clonotype. This chain links TRBV29-1 with TRBJ2-3, with D possibly matching TRBD1 (5 bases). In germline, CDR1 is SQVTM, CDR2 ANQGSEA. The CDR3 loop spans 14 amino acids. V dropped 3 bases and J dropped 4 bases, with 14 bases sitting between them. This chain's CDR3 is CSVDGRVRPDTQYF. CDR3 coding DNA: TGCAGCGTTGACGGCAGGGTCAGACCAGATACGCAGTATTTT.

On this clonotype itself: A single base separates this from a much larger clone, so it may be a read error. This chain uses TRBV20-1 with TRBJ2-7, with 10 bases identical to TRBD2. The V gene end was trimmed by 5 bases and the J gene end by 5 bases; junction bases not matched to a gene: 9. CDR1 and CDR2 (germline): DFQATT, SNEGSKA (reference sequence). This CDR3 has 14 residues. The CDR3 DNA reads as TGCAGTGCTCGTCTAGCGGGAGAATACAACGAGCAGTACTTC. Amino acids: CSARLAGEYNEQYF.

The rearrangement links TRBV20-1 to TRBJ1-2; D is unresolved. V was cut by 6 bases and J by 8 bases, with 19 bases left in between. The CDR3 runs 13 residues. Germline CDR1 DFQATT, CDR2 SNEGSKA (reference sequence). CDR3 coding DNA: TGCAGTGCCCTAAAAGTCGGCTCGGACGGCTACACCTTC. It specifies CSALKVGSDGYTF.

V is TRBV7-8 and J is TRBJ2-2; D perhaps matches TRBD1 (5 bases). From germline, CDR1 is SGHVS and CDR2 FQNEAQ. The CDR3 runs 15 residues. The V gene lost 4 bases and the J gene lost 5 bases, with 14 bases spanning the gap. The CDR3 protein is CASSWLVRTTGELFF. The CDR3 bases are TGTGCCAGCAGCTGGCTAGTGAGGACAACCGGGGAGCTGTTTTTT.

This clonotype was observed at least ten times. The J gene is TRBJ2-1, the V gene TRBV28; D is undetermined. V was pared by 4 bases and J by 5 bases, with 15 bases between. The germline V gene encodes CDR1 MDHEN and CDR2 SYDVKM. The CDR3 extends over 15 amino acids. CDR3 in DNA: TGTGCCAGCAGTTCTTTACTCGGCCCAAACAATGAGCAGTTCTTC. This translates into CASSSLLGPNNEQFF.

This clonotype was found a few times. The chain links TRBV5-1 to TRBJ2-7, with 9 bases identical to TRBD1. The CDR3 runs to 15 residues. Germline V gene sequence: CDR1 SGHRS, CDR2 YFSETQ. Losses at the gene ends were 2 bases for V and 2 bases for J; bases not matched to a gene: 5. The CDR3 nucleotides read TGCGCCAGCAGCTTAGGGACAGGGCAAGCCTACGAGCAGTACTTC. Protein sequence: CASSLGTGQAYEQYF.

V and J are TRBV7-9 and TRBJ1-5; possible D gene TRBD1, 5 bases. Germline lookup yields CDR1 SEHNR and CDR2 FQNEAQ (reference sequence). The CDR3 consists of 14 residues. Deletions cut 1 base from V and 3 bases from J, with 7 bases between. DNA of the CDR3: TGTGCCAGCAGCTTAGGACAGCTCAATCAGCCCCAGCATTTT. It yields the protein CASSLGQLNQPQHF.

This clonotype has a single count. A much larger clone sits a single nucleotide away, making a read error possible. This chain uses TRBV7-2 with TRBJ2-7; D not certain. V lost 1 base and J lost 4, with 11 bases in between. The CDR3 is 14 amino acids. Germline lookup yields CDR1 SGHTA and CDR2 FQGNSA. CDR3 region: CASSLEWASYEQYF. CDR3 nucleotides: TGTGCCAGCAGCTTAGAGTGGGCGAGTTACGAGCAGTACTTC. Together with reference TRBV7-2 and TRBJ2-7, the CDR3 gives the full variable domain: GAGVSQSPSNKVTEKGKDVELRCDPISGHTALYWYRQSLGQGLEFLIYFQGNSAPDKSGLPSDRFSAERTGGSVSTLTIQRTQQEDSAVYLCASSLEWASYEQYFGPGTRLTVT.

This clonotype was counted a few times. This sequence joins TRBV7-2 and TRBJ2-5; D may be TRBD1 (6 bases). Deletions cut 6 bases from V and 6 bases from J, with 11 bases between. The germline gives CDR1 SGHTA, CDR2 FQGNSA. This CDR3 has 12 residues. Written as DNA, the CDR3 is TGTGCCAGCAGGGGGGCCGGTCAGACCCAGTACTTC. Translating gives CASRGAGQTQYF.